This T cell receptor (beta chain) was observed in a study of cytomegalovirus exposure and HLA in healthy donors. Study-level information: In a previous analysis, 100 million to 140 million unique TCR beta sequences were found from 150 million to 200 million T cells.

This clone has a single count. Germline-derived CDR1 and CDR2 are SGHAT and FQNNGV. The germline V and J ends were trimmed by 4 bases and 3 bases, with 19 bases remaining between them. The CDR3 runs 17 residues. Use of 60 Vbeta and 13 Jbeta primers characterized the PCR. Sequencing used immunoSEQ multiplex PCR; TCRdb keeps in-frame clones, though not all of them. Here the sample spans some 120,000 clones, 80% being singletons. The receptor was isolated from a male donor in good health and CMV-seronegative. The sample was PBMCs. The chain couples TRBV11-2 to TRBJ1-3, with D perhaps TRBD1 (5 bases). DNA of the CDR3: TGTGCCAGCAGCTCCGGATTTGGACACCAGAGTGGAAACACCATATATTTT. Amino acids: CASSSGFGHQSGNTIYF.